This T cell receptor beta chain originates from a study of T cell repertoires in cytomegalovirus infection. General observations from the study: HLA-C-restricted TCR beta clonotypes specific for CMV led the ex vivo response.

The V gene lost 7 bases and the J gene lost 6 bases, with 16 bases spanning the gap. Germline CDR1 reads MNHEY; CDR2 reads SMNVEV (reference sequence). CDR3 length equals 14 residues. TCRdb reprocessed the reads with MiXCR, giving one entry per CDR3 protein. Of 80,000 or so distinct CDR3 sequences in the sample, about 24% were seen once. In this sample, this clonotype turned up many times. What it binds is unknown. The specimen comprised CD8+ T cells from cultured PBMCs, sampled from culture after CMV antigen stimulation. The genes are TRBV27 and TRBJ1-5; TRBD1 might be the D (5 bases). The TCR originated in a human donor in good health (CMV status not recorded). Some clones in this sample may be carry-over from other donors' samples. The CDR3 here is CASTLRGGSQPQHF. The CDR3 DNA reads as TGTGCCAGCACCCTGAGGGGAGGGAGTCAGCCCCAGCATTTT.